The sequence of this TCR beta chain was determined in a study of blood T cell repertoires in COVID-19. Across the study: Donors in the United States, Italy and Spain gave samples during acute or convalescent COVID-19. PBMCs, B-cell-depleted T cells, or T cells provided the cDNA or gDNA that made up the material.

This clone occurred a few times. Germline CDR1 is MNHNY and CDR2 is SVGAGI (reference sequence). The CDR3 is 12 amino acids. The germline V and J ends were trimmed by 5 bases and 8 bases, with 10 bases remaining between them. Authors' analysis steps: The assay estimated nucleated cells by amplifying reference gene primers. Profiling relied on immunoSEQ multiplex PCR, and the TCRdb table lists in-frame clones only, not all of them. The V and J calls and the clone size are those of that table, but D and trimming were determined from the DNA. Of some 200,000 clones listed, about 80% are singletons. The TCR originated in a woman aged 50 to 60 with active or convalescent COVID-19. Sequenced material: peripheral blood. The chain couples TRBV6-6 to TRBJ2-1, with D possibly TRBD1 on 6 matching bases. The CDR3 reads CASSKTGYEQFF. The CDR3 region has the DNA TGTGCCAGCAGTAAAACAGGGTATGAGCAGTTCTTC.